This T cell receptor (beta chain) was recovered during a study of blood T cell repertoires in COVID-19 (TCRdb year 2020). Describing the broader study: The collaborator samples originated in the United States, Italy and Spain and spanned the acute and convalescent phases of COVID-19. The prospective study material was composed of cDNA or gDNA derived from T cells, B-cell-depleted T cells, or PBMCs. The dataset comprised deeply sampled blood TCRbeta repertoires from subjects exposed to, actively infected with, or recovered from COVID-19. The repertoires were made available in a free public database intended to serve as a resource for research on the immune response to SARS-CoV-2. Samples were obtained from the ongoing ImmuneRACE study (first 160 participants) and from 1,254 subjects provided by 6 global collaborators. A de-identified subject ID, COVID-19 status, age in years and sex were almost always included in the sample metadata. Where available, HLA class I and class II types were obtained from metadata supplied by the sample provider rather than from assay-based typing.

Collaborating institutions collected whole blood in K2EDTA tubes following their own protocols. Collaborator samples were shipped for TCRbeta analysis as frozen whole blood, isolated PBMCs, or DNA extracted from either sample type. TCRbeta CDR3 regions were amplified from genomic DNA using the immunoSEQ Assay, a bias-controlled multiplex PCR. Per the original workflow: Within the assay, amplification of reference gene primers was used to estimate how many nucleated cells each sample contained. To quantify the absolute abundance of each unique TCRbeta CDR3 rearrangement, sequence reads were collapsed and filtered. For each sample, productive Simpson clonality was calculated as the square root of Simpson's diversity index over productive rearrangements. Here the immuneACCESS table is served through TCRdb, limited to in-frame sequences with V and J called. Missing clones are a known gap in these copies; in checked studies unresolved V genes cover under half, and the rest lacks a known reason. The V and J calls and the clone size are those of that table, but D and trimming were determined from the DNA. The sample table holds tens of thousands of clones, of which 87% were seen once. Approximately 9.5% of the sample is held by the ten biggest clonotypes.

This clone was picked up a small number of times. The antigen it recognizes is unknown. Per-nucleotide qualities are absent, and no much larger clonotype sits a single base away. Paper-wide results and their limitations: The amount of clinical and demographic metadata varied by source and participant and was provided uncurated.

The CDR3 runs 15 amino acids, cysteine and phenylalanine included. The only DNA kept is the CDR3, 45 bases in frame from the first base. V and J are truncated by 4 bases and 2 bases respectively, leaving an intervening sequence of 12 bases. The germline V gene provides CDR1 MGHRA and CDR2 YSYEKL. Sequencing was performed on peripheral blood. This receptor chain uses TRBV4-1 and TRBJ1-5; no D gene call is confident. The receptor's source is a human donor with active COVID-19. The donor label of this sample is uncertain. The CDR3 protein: CASSPQEAGNQPQHF. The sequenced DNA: TGCGCCAGCAGCCCTCAGGAAGCGGGCAATCAGCCCCAGCATTTT.